One and the same sample provided the 19 T cell receptor beta chains below, sequenced in a study of blood T cell repertoires in COVID-19. Sequencing used immunoSEQ multiplex PCR; TCRdb keeps in-frame clones, though not all of them. Of some 190,000 clones listed, 88% are singletons. The sample consisted of peripheral blood. Receptor source: a man aged 18-30 years with active or convalescent COVID-19.

Only a few counts were recorded for this clone. This chain uses TRBV19 with TRBJ2-2; 11 bases line up with TRBD2. V shed 9 bases, J shed 4 bases, and the junction held 4 bases outside the gene matches. This CDR3 contains 14 residues. Germline V gene data show CDR1 as LNHDA and CDR2 as SQIVND (reference sequence). The chain's CDR3 is CASGTSGLTGELFF. CDR3 DNA sequence: TGTGCCAGCGGGACTAGCGGACTCACCGGGGAGCTGTTTTTT. Together with reference TRBV19 and TRBJ2-2, the CDR3 gives the full variable domain: DGGITQSPKYLFRKEGQNVTLSCEQNLNHDAMYWYRQDPGQGLRLIYYSQIVNDFQKGDIAEGYSVSREKKESFPLTVTSAQKNPTAFYLCASGTSGLTGELFFGEGSRLTVL.

This chain links TRBV28 with TRBJ1-6, with D tentatively TRBD1 (5 bases). The CDR3 totals 20 residues. The V end was cut by 4 bases, the J end by 4 bases, with 26 bases between. Germline loops: CDR1 MDHEN, CDR2 SYDVKM. CDR3 amino acids: CASSSIWGPRQGSYNSPLHF. Written as DNA, the CDR3 is TGTGCCAGCAGTTCCATATGGGGCCCTCGTCAGGGTTCATATAATTCACCCCTCCACTTT.

The chain links TRBV4-3 to TRBJ2-2; the match to TRBD2 covers 11 bases. The germline CDR1 and CDR2 sequences are LGHNA and YSLEER. Germline trimming cut 0 bases from V and 8 bases from J; bases unmatched to any gene: 8. The CDR3 extends over 17 amino acids. CDR3 bases: TGCGCCAGCAGCCAAGATCAGGTTTCTAGCGGGAGGGGGGAGCTGTTTTTT. This translates into CASSQDQVSSGRGELFF.

The chain recombines TRBV19 with TRBJ1-5, with a tentative D call TRBD1 (5 bases). Trimming took off 11 bases at V and 2 bases at J, with 16 bases between the two ends. Germline V gives CDR1 LNHDA, CDR2 SQIVND (reference sequence). The CDR3 sequence is 14 residues long. CDR3 in DNA: TGTGCCCACAAAGGACAACGTCGCAATCAGCCCCAGCATTTT. This codes for CAHKGQRRNQPQHF.

This chain joins TRBV18 and TRBJ1-3, with a tentative D call TRBD1 (6 bases). This CDR3 comprises 17 residues. Trimming stripped 3 bases from V and 0 bases from J, with 15 bases between. CDR1 and CDR2 from the germline V gene are KGHSH and LQKENI. CDR3: CASSPQQGTSSGNTIYF. The CDR3 DNA sequence: TGTGCCAGCTCACCCCAACAGGGAACAAGCTCTGGAAACACCATATATTTT.

This clone was detected once. The chain combines TRBV4-1 with TRBJ2-3; 11 nucleotides agree with TRBD2. The CDR3 has 14 residues. Per the germline V gene, CDR1 is MGHRA and CDR2 is YSYEKL. V was clipped by 4 bases and J by 9 bases; unmatched bases: 6. CDR3 in DNA: TGCGCCAGCAGCCCAGGGACTAGCGGAGCGACGCAGTATTTT. Amino acids: CASSPGTSGATQYF.

This clone was observed a few times. V gene TRBV30 combines with J gene TRBJ1-6; tentatively, D is TRBD1 (5 bases). Trimming stripped 3 bases from V and 6 bases from J, with 21 bases between. Germline CDR1 and CDR2: GTSNPN and SVGIG (reference sequence). This CDR3 region has 17 residues. CDR3 protein: CAWRGRRGSGGNSPLHF. The CDR3 DNA sequence: TGTGCCTGGAGGGGACGGAGGGGTTCGGGTGGTAATTCACCCCTCCACTTT.

The rearrangement joins TRBV11-2 to TRBJ2-1; the match to TRBD2 covers 7 bases. V trimming: 5 bases; J trimming: 0 bases; junction bases outside the gene matches: 7. The CDR3 is made up of 16 amino acids. Germline values: CDR1 SGHAT, CDR2 FQNNGV. Here the CDR3 DNA reads TGTGCCAGCAGCCCCAACCCTAGCGGCTCCTACAATGAGCAGTTCTTC. It is translated as CASSPNPSGSYNEQFF.

The chain recombines TRBV2 with TRBJ2-5, with 7 bases identical to TRBD1. CDR1 is SNHLY, CDR2 FYNNEI, per germline. CDR3 length: 11 amino acids. The V and J ends lost 8 bases and 7 bases, in that order; junction bases with no gene match: 4. Here the CDR3 DNA reads TGTGCCAGCGACAGGGTTGCGACCCAGTACTTC. Translating it yields CASDRVATQYF.

The CDR3 here is CASSVRLAGQETQYF. CDR3 DNA: TGTGCCAGCAGCGTTCGGCTAGCGGGACAAGAGACCCAGTACTTC. The rearrangement links TRBV9 to TRBJ2-5; TRBD2 matches at 9 bases. The germline gives CDR1 SGDLS, CDR2 YYNGEE. This CDR3 contains 15 residues. The V and J ends lost 2 bases and 2 bases, in that order; junction bases with no gene match: 4.

The J gene is TRBJ2-5, the V gene TRBV6-2 or TRBV6-3, with D unclear. The CDR3 is 13 amino acids. Deletions cut 6 bases from V and 1 base from J, with 9 bases between. CDR1 MNHEY and CDR2 SVGEGT come from the germline V gene. The chain's CDR3 is CASSLTIQETQYF. The DNA for the CDR3 is TGTGCCAGCAGCCTAACTATCCAAGAGACCCAGTACTTC.

The CDR3 loop is CASSLRSPGTDTQYF. The DNA for the CDR3 is TGTGCCAGCAGCTTGAGAAGCCCCGGGACAGATACGCAGTATTTT. This chain connects TRBV5-4 to TRBJ2-3; D remains unclear. CDR1 and CDR2 from the germline V gene are SGHNT and YYREEE (reference sequence). Trimming removed 1 base from V and 3 bases from J, with 12 bases in between. The CDR3 has 15 residues.

V is TRBV2 and J is TRBJ1-3; 9 bases fit TRBD1. Germline-derived CDR1 and CDR2 are SNHLY and FYNNEI. The CDR3 runs to 19 residues. J gave up 3 bases and V 6 bases, and 18 bases lay outside the gene matches. DNA for the CDR3: TGTGCCAGCAGAATGATCCGGGACAGGGTCCTTTCCAGTGGAAACACCATATATTTT. Translated, it gives CASRMIRDRVLSSGNTIYF. Complete variable domain (other parts from reference TRBV2 and TRBJ1-3): EPEVTQTPSHQVTQMGQEVILRCVPISNHLYFYWYRQILGQKVEFLVSFYNNEISEKSEIFDDQFSVERPDGSNFTLKIRSTKLEDSAMYFCASRMIRDRVLSSGNTIYFGEGSWLTVV.

This chain connects TRBV7-7 to TRBJ2-2; 7 nucleotides line up with TRBD2. CDR3 size: 16 residues. Germline loops: CDR1 SSHAT, CDR2 FNYEAQ (reference sequence). Trimming at V came to 5 bases and at J to 4 bases, leaving 10 bases not matched to a gene. CDR3 DNA: TGTGCCAGCAGCCCCTGGGCGGGAGAGCTCACCGGGGAGCTGTTTTTT. Protein: CASSPWAGELTGELFF.

V usage is TRBV4-2 and J usage is TRBJ1-2; D ambiguous. The ends were cut back, 4 bases at V and 0 bases at J, with 15 bases in the middle. The length of the CDR3 is 16 residues. CDR1 LGHNA and CDR2 YNFKEQ come from the germline V gene. The chain's CDR3 is CASSPGSRLSNYGYTF. The DNA of the CDR3 is TGTGCCAGCAGCCCCGGGTCCAGACTTTCTAACTATGGCTACACCTTC.

This CDR3 is CSTRGGEGAEAFF. The CDR3 DNA sequence: TGCAGCACGCGAGGAGGGGAAGGGGCTGAAGCTTTCTTT. V and J are TRBV29-1 and TRBJ1-1; tentatively, D is TRBD1 (5 bases). Germline V lookup: CDR1 SQVTM, CDR2 ANQGSEA. Trimming shortened V by 8 bases and J by 6 bases, and 19 bases separated the two germline ends. The CDR3 contains 13 residues.

The rearrangement uses TRBV6-5 and TRBJ1-1; D is unclear. Per germline, CDR1 MNHEY and CDR2 SVGAGI. The CDR3 has 13 amino acids. V lost 3 bases and J 4 bases, leaving 9 bases between the germline ends. Here the CDR3 reads CASSYGRGTEAFF. CDR3 DNA: TGTGCCAGCAGTTATGGCAGAGGCACTGAAGCTTTCTTT.

The chain recombines TRBV30 with TRBJ1-1, with a weak D call TRBD1 (5 bases). V lost 1 base and J 5 bases, leaving 11 bases between the germline ends. Per the germline V gene, CDR1 is GTSNPN and CDR2 is SVGIG (reference sequence). This CDR3 contains 13 residues. The CDR3, as DNA: TGTGCCTGGAGTGCAGGGTATCGGACTGAAGCTTTCTTT. The encoded protein is CAWSAGYRTEAFF. Looking up the rest from reference TRBV30 and TRBJ1-1 gives the full variable domain: SQTIHQWPATLVQPVGSPLSLECTVEGTSNPNLYWYRQAAGRGLQLLFYSVGIGQISSEVPQNLSASRPQDRQFILSSKKLLLSDSGFYLCAWSAGYRTEAFFGQGTRLTVV.

The J gene is TRBJ2-7, the V gene TRBV11-2; TRBD2 agrees at 9 bases. The CDR3 consists of 15 residues. Germline V gene lookup returns CDR1 SGHAT and CDR2 FQNNGV. The junction had 3 bases not matched to a gene; V was cut back by 1 base and J by 2 bases. The CDR3 sequence is CASSLGPSGTYEQYF. CDR3 sequence (DNA): TGTGCCAGCAGCTTAGGCCCTAGCGGGACCTACGAGCAGTACTTC. Full variable domain (rest looked up from reference TRBV11-2 and TRBJ2-7): EAGVAQSPRYKIIEKRQSVAFWCNPISGHATLYWYQQILGQGPKLLIQFQNNGVVDDSQLPKDRFSAERLKGVDSTLKIQPAKLEDSAVYLCASSLGPSGTYEQYFGPGTRLTVT.